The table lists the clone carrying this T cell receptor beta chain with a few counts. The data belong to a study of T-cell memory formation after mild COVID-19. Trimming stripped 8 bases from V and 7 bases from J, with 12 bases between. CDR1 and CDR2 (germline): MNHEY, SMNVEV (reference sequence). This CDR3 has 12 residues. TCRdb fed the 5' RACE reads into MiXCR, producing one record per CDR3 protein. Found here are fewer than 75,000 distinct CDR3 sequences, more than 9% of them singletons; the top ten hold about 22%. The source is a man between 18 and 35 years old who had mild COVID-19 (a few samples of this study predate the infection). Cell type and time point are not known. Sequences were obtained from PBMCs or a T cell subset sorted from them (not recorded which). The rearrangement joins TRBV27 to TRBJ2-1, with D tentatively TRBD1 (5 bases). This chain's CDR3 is CASAQGRNEQFF. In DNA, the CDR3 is TGTGCCAGCGCCCAGGGTCGTAATGAGCAGTTCTTC.